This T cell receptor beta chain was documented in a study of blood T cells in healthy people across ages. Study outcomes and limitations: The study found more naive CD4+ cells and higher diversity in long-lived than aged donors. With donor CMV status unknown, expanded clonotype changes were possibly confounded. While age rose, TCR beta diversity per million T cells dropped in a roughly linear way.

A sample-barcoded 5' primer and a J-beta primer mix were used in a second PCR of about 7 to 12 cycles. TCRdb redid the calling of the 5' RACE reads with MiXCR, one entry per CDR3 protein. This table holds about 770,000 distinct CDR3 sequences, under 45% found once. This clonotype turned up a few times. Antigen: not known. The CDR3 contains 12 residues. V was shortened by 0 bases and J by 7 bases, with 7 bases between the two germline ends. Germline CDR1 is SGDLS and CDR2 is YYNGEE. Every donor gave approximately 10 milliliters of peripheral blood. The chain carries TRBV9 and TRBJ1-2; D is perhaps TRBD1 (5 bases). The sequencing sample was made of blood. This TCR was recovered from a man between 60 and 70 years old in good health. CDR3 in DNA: TGTGCCAGCAGCGTAGACGGGGGTGGCTACACCTTC. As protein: CASSVDGGGYTF.